These T cell receptor beta chains were read from a single sample in a study of shared clonotypes between healthy human individuals. Generated by immunoSEQ multiplex PCR, the TCRdb table keeps only in-frame clones and is missing some. The sample holds approximately 2,200,000 clones, 90% to 95% seen once. The specimen was naive CD8+ T cells from PBMCs. Every receptor here comes from a young man in good health. Some clones in this sample may be carry-over from other donors' samples. CDR3s include the opening cysteine and the closing phenylalanine or tryptophan. A D gene is named only where the DNA matches it firmly. Some rows have no size entry. The others give once, few or many, or a class for an expanded clone.

j_call clone_size d_call v_call cdr3_nt cdr3_aa
TRBJ2-3 NA NA TRBV9 TGTGCCAGCAGCGTAGCTACGGCGGCCACAGATACGCAGTATTTT CASSVATAATDTQYF
TRBJ2-1 NA NA TRBV5-8 TGTGCCAGCAGCTTGAAGCCGCCACAATACAATGAGCAGTTCTTC CASSLKPPQYNEQFF
TRBJ1-2 NA TRBD1 TRBV10-3 TGTGCCATCAGTGAACGATTGGGACAGGGGAACTATGGCTACACCTTC CAISERLGQGNYGYTF
TRBJ2-1 NA TRBD2 TRBV7-3 TGTGCCAGCAGCTTAATCAGCGGGAGGGCTGGTGAGCAGTTCTTC CASSLISGRAGEQFF
TRBJ2-1 once NA TRBV6-1 TGTGCCAGCAGTGAGTTGGAGGGCCCAGTTCATGAGCAGTTCTTC CASSELEGPVHEQFF
TRBJ2-3 NA NA TRBV4-2 TGTGCCAGCAGCCAAGTTCTAGTAACAGATACGCAGTATTTT CASSQVLVTDTQYF
TRBJ2-7 NA NA TRBV6-5 TGTGCCAGCAGCTTTGGACTGAGCTCCTACGAGCAGTACTTC CASSFGLSSYEQYF
TRBJ2-1 NA TRBD2 TRBV5-4 TGTGCCAGCAGCACTTTAGCGGGAGGCCCCCACAATGAGCAGTTCTTC CASSTLAGGPHNEQFF
TRBJ2-7 once NA TRBV28 TGTGCCAGCAGCCCACATAACGGGGGCAGGGTGGACTACGAGCAGTACTTC CASSPHNGGRVDYEQYF
TRBJ1-5 NA NA TRBV19 TGTGCCAGTACCCTATCCCCCAATCAGCCCCAGCATTTT CASTLSPNQPQHF
TRBJ2-2 NA TRBD2 TRBV4-3 TGCGCCAGTAGCGGGAGCGACACCGGGGAGCTGTTTTTT CASSGSDTGELFF
TRBJ2-1 NA NA TRBV27 TGTGCCAGCAGTTTAAGGGGCGGGTCCTGGAATGAGCAGTTCTTC CASSLRGGSWNEQFF
TRBJ2-1 NA NA TRBV11-2 TGTGCCAGCAGCTTAGTTTCCGGGAACTACAATGAGCAGTTCTTC CASSLVSGNYNEQFF
TRBJ2-1 NA NA TRBV5-1 TGCGCCAGCAGCTTGGGAGGACTGGGGCAGTTCTTC CASSLGGLGQFF
TRBJ2-7 NA NA TRBV11-2 TGTGCCAGCAGCTTAAGTCTCGGGGCCATATCCTACGAGCAGTACTTC CASSLSLGAISYEQYF
TRBJ2-1 NA TRBD1 TRBV29-1 TGCAGCGTTGACCTGGGACAGGGGCTTTTGGATGAGCAGTTCTTC CSVDLGQGLLDEQFF
TRBJ1-3 NA NA TRBV7-8 TGTGCCAGCAGCTTAGGTCTTCCGGGTGGTGGCTCTGGAAACACCATATATTTT CASSLGLPGGGSGNTIYF
TRBJ1-4 NA TRBD1 TRBV15 TGTGCCACCAGCGGGGCGACAGGGGGTAATGAAAAACTGTTTTTT CATSGATGGNEKLFF
TRBJ2-2 NA TRBD2 TRBV4-2 TGTGCCAGCAGCCAAGATCGTTGGTTCGCGACTAGCGAGACGAACACCGGGGAGCTGTTTTTT CASSQDRWFATSETNTGELFF
TRBJ1-4 NA NA TRBV12-2 TGTGCAAGTCGCTTAGCGTGGCAGAAAAACCGTCCAACTAATGAAAAACTGTTTTTT CASRLAWQKNRPTNEKLFF
TRBJ2-1 NA NA TRBV10-1 TGCGCCAGCAGTTCCGACGGCAATGAGCAGTTCTTC CASSSDGNEQFF
TRBJ2-7 NA TRBD1 TRBV27 TGTGCCAGCAGTTTGACAGGGACAGGGCAGTTCCACGAGCAGTACTTC CASSLTGTGQFHEQYF